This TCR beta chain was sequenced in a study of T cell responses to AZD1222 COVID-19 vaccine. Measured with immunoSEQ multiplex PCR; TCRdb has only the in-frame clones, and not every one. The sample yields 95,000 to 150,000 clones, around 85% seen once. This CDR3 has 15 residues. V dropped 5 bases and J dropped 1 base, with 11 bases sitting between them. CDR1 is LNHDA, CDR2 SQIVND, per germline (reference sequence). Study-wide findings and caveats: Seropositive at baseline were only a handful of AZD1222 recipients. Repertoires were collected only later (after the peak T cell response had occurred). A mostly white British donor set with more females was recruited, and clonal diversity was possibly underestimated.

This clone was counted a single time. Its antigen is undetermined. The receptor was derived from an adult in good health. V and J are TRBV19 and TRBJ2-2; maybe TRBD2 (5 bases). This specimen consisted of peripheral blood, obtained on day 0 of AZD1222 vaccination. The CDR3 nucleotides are TGTGCCAGTAGTTTCCCGGGGTTGAACACCGGGGAGCTGTTTTTT. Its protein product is CASSFPGLNTGELFF.